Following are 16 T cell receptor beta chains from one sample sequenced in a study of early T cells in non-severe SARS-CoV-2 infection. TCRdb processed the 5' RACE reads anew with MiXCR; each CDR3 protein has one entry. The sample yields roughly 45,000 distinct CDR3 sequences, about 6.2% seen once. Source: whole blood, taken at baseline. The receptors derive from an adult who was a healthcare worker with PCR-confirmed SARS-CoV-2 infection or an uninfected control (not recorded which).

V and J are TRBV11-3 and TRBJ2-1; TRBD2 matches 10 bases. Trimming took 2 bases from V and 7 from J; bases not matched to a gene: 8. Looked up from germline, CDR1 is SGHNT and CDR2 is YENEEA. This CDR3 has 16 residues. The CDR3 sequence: CASSLSRLAGVNEQFF. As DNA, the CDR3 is TGTGCCAGCAGCTTAAGTCGCCTAGCGGGAGTTAATGAGCAGTTCTTC.

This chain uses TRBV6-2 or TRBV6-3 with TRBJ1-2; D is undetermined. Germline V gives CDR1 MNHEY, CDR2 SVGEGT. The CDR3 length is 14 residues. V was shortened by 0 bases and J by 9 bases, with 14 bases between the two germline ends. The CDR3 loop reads CASSYSRAPGRYTF. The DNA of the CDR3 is TGTGCCAGCAGTTACTCACGAGCTCCTGGACGCTACACCTTC.

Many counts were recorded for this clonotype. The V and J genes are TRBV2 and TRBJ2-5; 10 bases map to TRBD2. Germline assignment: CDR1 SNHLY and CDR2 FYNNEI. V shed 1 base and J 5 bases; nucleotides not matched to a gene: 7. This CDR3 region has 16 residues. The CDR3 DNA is TGTGCCAGCAGTGAAGGCTGGCTAGCGGGAGTTGAGACCCAGTACTTC. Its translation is CASSEGWLAGVETQYF.

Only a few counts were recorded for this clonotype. The CDR3 bases are TGTGCCAGCAGCAAAGAGGCGACAGGGAGGTATAACACCTTC. Translated: CASSKEATGRYNTF. V is TRBV21-1 and J is TRBJ1-2; the DNA was not used to check the table's D call, TRBD1. TRBV21-1 is reported as a pseudogene. The CDR3 length is 14 residues.

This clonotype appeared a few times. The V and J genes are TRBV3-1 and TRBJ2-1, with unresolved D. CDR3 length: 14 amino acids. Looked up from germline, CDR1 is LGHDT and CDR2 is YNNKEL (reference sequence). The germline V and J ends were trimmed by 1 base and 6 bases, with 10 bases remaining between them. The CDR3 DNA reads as TGTGCCAGCAGCCAAGTCGGTCAGACCAATGAGCAGTTCTTC. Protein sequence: CASSQVGQTNEQFF.

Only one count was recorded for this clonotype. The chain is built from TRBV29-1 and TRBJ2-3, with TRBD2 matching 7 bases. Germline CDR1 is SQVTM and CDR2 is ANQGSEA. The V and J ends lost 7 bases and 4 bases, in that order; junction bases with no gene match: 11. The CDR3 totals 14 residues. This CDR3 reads CSAWTRIPPDTQYF. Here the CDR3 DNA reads TGCAGCGCCTGGACTAGGATCCCGCCAGATACGCAGTATTTT.

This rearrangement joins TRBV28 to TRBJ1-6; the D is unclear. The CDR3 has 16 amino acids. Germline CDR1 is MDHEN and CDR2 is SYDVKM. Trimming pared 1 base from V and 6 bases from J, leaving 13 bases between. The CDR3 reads CASSLSQSTFNSPLHF. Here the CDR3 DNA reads TGTGCCAGCAGTTTATCACAGTCCACCTTTAATTCACCCCTCCACTTT.

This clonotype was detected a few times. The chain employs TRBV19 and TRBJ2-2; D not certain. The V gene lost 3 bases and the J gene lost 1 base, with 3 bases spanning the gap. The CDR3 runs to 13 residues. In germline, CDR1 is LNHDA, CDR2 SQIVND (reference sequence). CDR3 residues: CASSIGNTGELFF. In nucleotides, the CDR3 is TGTGCCAGTAGTATTGGGAACACCGGGGAGCTGTTTTTT.

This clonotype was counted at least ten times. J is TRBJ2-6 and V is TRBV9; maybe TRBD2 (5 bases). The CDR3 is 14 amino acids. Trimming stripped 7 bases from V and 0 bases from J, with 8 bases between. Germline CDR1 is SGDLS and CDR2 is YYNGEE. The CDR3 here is CASGRGSGANVLTF. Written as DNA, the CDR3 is TGTGCCAGCGGCCGGGGCTCTGGGGCCAACGTCCTGACTTTC.

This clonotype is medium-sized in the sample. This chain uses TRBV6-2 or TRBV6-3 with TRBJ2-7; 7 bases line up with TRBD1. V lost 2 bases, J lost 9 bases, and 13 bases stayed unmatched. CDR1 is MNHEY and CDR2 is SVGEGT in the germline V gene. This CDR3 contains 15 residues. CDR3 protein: CASSYTRDSGGAQYF. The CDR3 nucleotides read TGTGCCAGCAGTTACACCCGGGACAGCGGAGGAGCGCAGTACTTC.

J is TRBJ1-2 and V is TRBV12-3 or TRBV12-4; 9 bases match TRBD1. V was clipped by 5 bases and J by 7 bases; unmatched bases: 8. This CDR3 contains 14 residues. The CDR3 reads CASSPHGTGSGYTF. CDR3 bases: TGTGCCAGCAGTCCCCACGGGACAGGGTCTGGCTACACCTTC.

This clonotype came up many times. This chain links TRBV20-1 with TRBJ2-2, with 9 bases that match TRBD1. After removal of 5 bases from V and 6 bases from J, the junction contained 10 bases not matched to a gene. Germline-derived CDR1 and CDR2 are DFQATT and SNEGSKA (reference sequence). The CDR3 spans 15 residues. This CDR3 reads CSAQWGTGNAGELFF. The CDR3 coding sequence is TGCAGTGCTCAATGGGGGACAGGGAATGCCGGGGAGCTGTTTTTT.

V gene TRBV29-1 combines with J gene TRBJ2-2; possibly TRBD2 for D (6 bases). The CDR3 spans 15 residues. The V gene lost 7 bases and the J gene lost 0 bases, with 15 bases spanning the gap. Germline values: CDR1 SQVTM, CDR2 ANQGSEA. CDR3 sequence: CSAGRGTSNTGELFF. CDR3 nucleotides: TGCAGCGCGGGACGCGGGACGTCGAACACCGGGGAGCTGTTTTTT.

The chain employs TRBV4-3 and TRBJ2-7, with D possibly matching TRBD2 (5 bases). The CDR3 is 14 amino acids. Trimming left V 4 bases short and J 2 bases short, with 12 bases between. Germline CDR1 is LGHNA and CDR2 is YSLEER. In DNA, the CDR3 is TGCGCCAGCAGCCGGACTGGACTTGCCTACGAGCAGTACTTC. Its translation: CASSRTGLAYEQYF.

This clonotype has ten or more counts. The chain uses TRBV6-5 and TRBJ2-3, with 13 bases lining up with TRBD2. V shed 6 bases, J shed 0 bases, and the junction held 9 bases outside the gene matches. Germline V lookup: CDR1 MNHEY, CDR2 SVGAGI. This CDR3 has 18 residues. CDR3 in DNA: TGTGCCAGCAGACGGCCGGGACTAGCGGGATCTAGCACAGATACGCAGTATTTT. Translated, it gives CASRRPGLAGSSTDTQYF.

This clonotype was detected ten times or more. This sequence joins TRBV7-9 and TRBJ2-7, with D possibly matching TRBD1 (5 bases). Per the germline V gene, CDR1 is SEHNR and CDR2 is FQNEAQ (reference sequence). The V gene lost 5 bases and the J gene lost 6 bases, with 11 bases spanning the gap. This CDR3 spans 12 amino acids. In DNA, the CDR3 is TGTGCCAGCAGCCCGGACACTTTCGAGCAGTACTTC. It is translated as CASSPDTFEQYF.